This T cell receptor (beta chain) comes out of a study of T cell changes during pregnancy in multiple sclerosis. J was trimmed by 3 bases and V by 3 bases; bases with no gene match: 4. The CDR3 length is 15 residues. CDR1 and CDR2 from the germline V gene are SGHTA and FQGNSA. Assay used: immunoSEQ multiplex PCR; TCRdb lists only in-frame clones, some missing. The sample records around 75,000 clones, 90% to 95% being singletons. V is TRBV7-2 and J is TRBJ2-3, with 9 bases aligning to TRBD2. The source was CD4+ T cells from peripheral blood mononuclear cells, collected in the third trimester of pregnancy. This receptor was taken from a female donor in good health, enrolled as a control in a pregnancy study. CDR3 DNA: TGTGCCAGCAGCTTCCCAGCGGGGGGAACAGATACGCAGTATTTT. This translates into CASSFPAGGTDTQYF.